This TCR beta chain stems from a study of PD-L1 blockade in urothelial cancer. Profiling relied on immunoSEQ multiplex PCR, and the TCRdb table lists in-frame clones only, not all of them. The table has roughly 51,000 clones, around 74% seen once. V lost 3 bases and J 4 bases, leaving 13 bases between the germline ends. Looked up from germline, CDR1 is MDHEN and CDR2 is SYDVKM. The CDR3 has 15 residues. The time point: pretreatment peripheral blood. The sequencing here drew on PBMCs, taken around atezolizumab (anti-PD-L1) treatment. This chain connects TRBV28 to TRBJ1-5; no definite D call. The sequence derives from an older man with urothelial cancer. CDR3 DNA: TGTGCCAGCAGTTTCCAAAGAATTCTAAATCAGCCCCAGCATTTT. Its protein is CASSFQRILNQPQHF.